These 11 T cell receptor beta chains were sequenced from one sample in a study of cytomegalovirus exposure and HLA in healthy donors listed by TCRdb under 2017. The library relied on the immunoSEQ multiplex PCR assay. For the multiplex PCR, a mixture combining 60 forward primers for TCR Vbeta segments and 13 reverse primers for TCR Jbeta segments was used. The table was pulled from immuneACCESS by TCRdb, which kept in-frame rearrangements only. Such tables lose some clones; where checked, under half of the loss comes from unresolved V genes, and the rest has no known cause. The sample table records about 120,000 clones; 60% to 80% of these occur just once. Jointly, the top ten make up approximately 2% of the sample. The sample comprised PBMCs. These receptor sequences come from a human donor in good health.

The chain has TRBV6-5 and TRBJ1-1; 7 positions agree with TRBD1. Looked up from germline, CDR1 is MNHEY and CDR2 is SVGAGI. Trimming removed 6 bases from V and 9 bases from J; junction bases left unmatched: 13. The CDR3 spans 14 residues. CDR3: CASSEPRGTRKAFF. The DNA of the CDR3 is TGTGCCAGCAGCGAGCCCAGGGGGACGCGAAAAGCTTTCTTT.

This rearrangement joins TRBV6-6 to TRBJ1-5, with 8 bases matching TRBD1. This CDR3 contains 15 residues. V gave up 2 bases and J gave up 10 bases; unmatched junction bases: 10. Germline CDR1 reads MNHNY; CDR2 reads SVGAGI (reference sequence). Here the CDR3 DNA reads TGTGCCAGCAGTTACACCGCCGGGACAGGTATTCCCCAGCATTTT. This encodes CASSYTAGTGIPQHF.

This chain connects TRBV10-1 to TRBJ2-5; weak D call: TRBD2 (6 bases). V lost 2 bases to trimming and J lost 5 bases, with 9 bases between them. The CDR3 contains 13 residues. Germline CDR1 is WNHNN and CDR2 is SYGVQD (reference sequence). CDR3 region: CASSEGGYETQYF. The DNA of the CDR3 is TGCGCCAGCAGTGAGGGAGGGTACGAGACCCAGTACTTC.

V is TRBV7-8 and J is TRBJ2-7; TRBD2 matches 10 bases. V gave up 0 bases and J gave up 3 bases; unmatched junction bases: 8. The CDR3 covers 17 residues. CDR1 and CDR2 from the germline V gene are SGHVS and FQNEAQ. The CDR3 sequence: CASSLAAEASGSYEQYF. The CDR3 nucleotides read TGTGCCAGCAGCTTAGCGGCAGAGGCTAGCGGGAGCTACGAGCAGTACTTC.

This chain joins TRBV4-2 and TRBJ1-1; D is ambiguous. This CDR3 comprises 13 residues. Trimming cost V 0 bases and J 3 bases, with 5 bases left between them. The germline CDR1 and CDR2 sequences are LGHNA and YNFKEQ. CDR3 in amino acids: CASSQDRDTEAFF. In nucleotides, the CDR3 is TGTGCCAGCAGCCAAGATCGAGACACTGAAGCTTTCTTT.

There are a few counts of this clone. The gene calls are TRBV30 and TRBJ2-2; 7 positions match TRBD2. V shed 3 bases and J 1 base; nucleotides not matched to a gene: 5. Per germline, CDR1 GTSNPN and CDR2 SVGIG (reference sequence). This CDR3 has 15 residues. The CDR3 DNA reads TGTGCCTGGAGGGGAGGGAATAAGAACACCGGGGAGCTGTTTTTT. Translated, it gives CAWRGGNKNTGELFF.

The CDR3 spells CASSLRGTKETQYF. The CDR3 region has the DNA TGTGCCAGCAGCTTAAGGGGGACGAAAGAGACCCAGTACTTC. This chain uses TRBV7-6 with TRBJ2-5; D might be TRBD1 (6 bases). CDR3 size: 14 residues. Germline CDR1 is SGHVS and CDR2 is FNYEAQ. The V end lost 2 bases, the J end lost 3 bases, and 10 bases lay between the germline ends.

The chain links TRBV29-1 to TRBJ2-5; 7 nucleotides match TRBD2. With V trimmed by 8 bases and J by 7 bases, 13 bases remained unmatched. CDR1 SQVTM and CDR2 ANQGSEA come from the germline V gene. The CDR3 is 13 residues long. The chain's CDR3 is CSSRGSGVRTQYF. The CDR3 DNA reads TGCAGCTCCCGGGGGAGCGGGGTCCGGACCCAGTACTTC.

The chain carries TRBV6-6 and TRBJ1-5; D is ambiguous. Between the trimmed V and J ends, which lost 7 bases and 7 bases, there was a span of 20 bases. Germline CDR1 MNHNY, CDR2 SVGAGI (reference sequence). The CDR3 has 15 amino acids. The DNA for the CDR3 is TGTGCCAGCACCGACCCTCGTGGTCTCGGGCAGCCCCAGCATTTT. Its translation is CASTDPRGLGQPQHF.

The chain links TRBV4-2 to TRBJ1-5, with D maybe TRBD1 (5 bases). The CDR3 is made up of 17 amino acids. Germline assignment: CDR1 LGHNA and CDR2 YNFKEQ. The germline V and J ends were trimmed by 1 base and 5 bases, with 18 bases remaining between them. CDR3 sequence (DNA): TGTGCCAGCAGCCAAGGTTCGGGCCTTAAAGGGGATCAGCCCCAGCATTTT. It is translated as CASSQGSGLKGDQPQHF.

The rearrangement joins TRBV7-8 to TRBJ2-3, with 10 bases that match TRBD1. From germline, CDR1 is SGHVS and CDR2 FQNEAQ. Unmatched junction bases numbered 9, after V lost 4 bases and J lost 5 bases. CDR3 length: 16 amino acids. The chain's CDR3 is CASSSSGTGVKDTQYF. The CDR3, as DNA: TGTGCCAGCAGCTCCTCCGGGACAGGGGTGAAAGATACGCAGTATTTT.